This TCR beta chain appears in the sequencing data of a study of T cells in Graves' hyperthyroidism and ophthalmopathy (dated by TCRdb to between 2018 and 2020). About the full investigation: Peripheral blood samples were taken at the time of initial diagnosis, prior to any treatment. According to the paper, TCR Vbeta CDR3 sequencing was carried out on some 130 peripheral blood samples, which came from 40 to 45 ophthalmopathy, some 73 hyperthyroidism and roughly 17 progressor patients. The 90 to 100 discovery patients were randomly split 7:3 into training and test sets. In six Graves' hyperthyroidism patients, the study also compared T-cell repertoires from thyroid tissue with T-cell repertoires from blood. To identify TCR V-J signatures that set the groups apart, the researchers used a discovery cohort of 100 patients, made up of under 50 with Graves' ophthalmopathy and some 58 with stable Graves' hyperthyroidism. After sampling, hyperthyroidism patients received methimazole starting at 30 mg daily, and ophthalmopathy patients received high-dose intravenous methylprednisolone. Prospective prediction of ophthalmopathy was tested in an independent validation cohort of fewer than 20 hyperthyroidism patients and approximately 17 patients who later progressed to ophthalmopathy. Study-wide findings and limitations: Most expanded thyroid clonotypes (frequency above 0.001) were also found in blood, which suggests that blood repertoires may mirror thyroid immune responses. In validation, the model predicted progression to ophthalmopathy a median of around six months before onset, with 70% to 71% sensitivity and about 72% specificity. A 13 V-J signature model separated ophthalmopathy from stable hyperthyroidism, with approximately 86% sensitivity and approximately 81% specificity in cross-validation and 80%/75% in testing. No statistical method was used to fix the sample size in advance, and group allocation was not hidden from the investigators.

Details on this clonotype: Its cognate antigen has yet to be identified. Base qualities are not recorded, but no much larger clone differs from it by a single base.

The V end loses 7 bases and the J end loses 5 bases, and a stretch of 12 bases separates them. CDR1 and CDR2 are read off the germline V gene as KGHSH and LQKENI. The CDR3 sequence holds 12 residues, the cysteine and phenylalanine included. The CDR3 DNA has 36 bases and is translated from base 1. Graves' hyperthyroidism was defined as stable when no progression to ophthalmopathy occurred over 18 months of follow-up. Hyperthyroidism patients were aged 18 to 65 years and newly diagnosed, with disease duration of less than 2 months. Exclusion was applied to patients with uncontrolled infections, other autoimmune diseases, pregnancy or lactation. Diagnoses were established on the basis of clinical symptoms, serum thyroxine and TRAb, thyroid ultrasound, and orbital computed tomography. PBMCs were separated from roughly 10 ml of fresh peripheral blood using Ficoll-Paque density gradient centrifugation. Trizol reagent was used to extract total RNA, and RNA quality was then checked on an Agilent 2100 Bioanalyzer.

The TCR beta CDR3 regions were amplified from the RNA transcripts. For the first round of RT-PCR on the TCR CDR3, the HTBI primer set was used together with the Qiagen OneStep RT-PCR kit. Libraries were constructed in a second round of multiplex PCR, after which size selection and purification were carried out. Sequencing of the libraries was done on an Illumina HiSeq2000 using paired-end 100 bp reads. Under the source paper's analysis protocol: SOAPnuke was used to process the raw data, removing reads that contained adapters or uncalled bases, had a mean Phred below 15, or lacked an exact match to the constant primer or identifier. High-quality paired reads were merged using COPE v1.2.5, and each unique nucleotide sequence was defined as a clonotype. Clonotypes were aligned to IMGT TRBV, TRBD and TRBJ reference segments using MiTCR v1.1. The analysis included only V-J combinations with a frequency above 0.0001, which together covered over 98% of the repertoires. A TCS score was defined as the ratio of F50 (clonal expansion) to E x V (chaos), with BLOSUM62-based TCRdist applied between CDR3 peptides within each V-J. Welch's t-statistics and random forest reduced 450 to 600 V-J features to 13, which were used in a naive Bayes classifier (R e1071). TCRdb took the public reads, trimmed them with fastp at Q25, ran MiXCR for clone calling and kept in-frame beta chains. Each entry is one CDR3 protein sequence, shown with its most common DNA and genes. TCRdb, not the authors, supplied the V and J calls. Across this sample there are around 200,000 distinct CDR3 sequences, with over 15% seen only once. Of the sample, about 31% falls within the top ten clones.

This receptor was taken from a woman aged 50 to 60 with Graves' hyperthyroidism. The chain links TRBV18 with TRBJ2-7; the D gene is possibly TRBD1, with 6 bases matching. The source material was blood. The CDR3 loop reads CASLIQGHEQYF. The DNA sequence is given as TGTGCCAGCTTAATACAGGGACACGAGCAGTACTTC.